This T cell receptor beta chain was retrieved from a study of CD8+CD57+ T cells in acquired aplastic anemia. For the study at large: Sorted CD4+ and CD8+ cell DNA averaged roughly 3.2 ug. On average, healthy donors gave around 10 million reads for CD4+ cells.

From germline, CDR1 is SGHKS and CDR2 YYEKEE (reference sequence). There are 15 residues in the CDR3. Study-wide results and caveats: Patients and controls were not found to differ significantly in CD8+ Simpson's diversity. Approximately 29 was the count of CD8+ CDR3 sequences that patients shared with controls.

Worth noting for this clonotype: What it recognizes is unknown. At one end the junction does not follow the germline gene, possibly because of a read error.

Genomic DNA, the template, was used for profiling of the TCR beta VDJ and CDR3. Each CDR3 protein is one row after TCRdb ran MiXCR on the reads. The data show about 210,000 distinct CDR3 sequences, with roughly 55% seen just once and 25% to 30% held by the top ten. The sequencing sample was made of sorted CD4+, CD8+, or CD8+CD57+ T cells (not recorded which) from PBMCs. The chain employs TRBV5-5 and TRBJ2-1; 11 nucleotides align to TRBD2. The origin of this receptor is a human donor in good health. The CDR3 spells CASTQTSGSPDEQFF. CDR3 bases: TGCGCCAGCACCCAAACTAGCGGGAGTCCCGATGAGCAGTTCTTC.